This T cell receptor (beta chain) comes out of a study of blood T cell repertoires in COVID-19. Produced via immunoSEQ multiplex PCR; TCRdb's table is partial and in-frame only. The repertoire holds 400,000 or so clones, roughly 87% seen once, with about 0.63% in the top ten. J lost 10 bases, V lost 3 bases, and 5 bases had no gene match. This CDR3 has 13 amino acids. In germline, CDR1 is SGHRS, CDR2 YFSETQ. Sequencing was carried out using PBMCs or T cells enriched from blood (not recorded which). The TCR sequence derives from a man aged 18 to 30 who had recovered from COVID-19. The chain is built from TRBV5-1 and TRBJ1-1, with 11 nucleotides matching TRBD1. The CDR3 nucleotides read TGCGCCAGCAGCTCTGGACAGGGGGCCGTAGCTTTCTTT. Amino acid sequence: CASSSGQGAVAFF.